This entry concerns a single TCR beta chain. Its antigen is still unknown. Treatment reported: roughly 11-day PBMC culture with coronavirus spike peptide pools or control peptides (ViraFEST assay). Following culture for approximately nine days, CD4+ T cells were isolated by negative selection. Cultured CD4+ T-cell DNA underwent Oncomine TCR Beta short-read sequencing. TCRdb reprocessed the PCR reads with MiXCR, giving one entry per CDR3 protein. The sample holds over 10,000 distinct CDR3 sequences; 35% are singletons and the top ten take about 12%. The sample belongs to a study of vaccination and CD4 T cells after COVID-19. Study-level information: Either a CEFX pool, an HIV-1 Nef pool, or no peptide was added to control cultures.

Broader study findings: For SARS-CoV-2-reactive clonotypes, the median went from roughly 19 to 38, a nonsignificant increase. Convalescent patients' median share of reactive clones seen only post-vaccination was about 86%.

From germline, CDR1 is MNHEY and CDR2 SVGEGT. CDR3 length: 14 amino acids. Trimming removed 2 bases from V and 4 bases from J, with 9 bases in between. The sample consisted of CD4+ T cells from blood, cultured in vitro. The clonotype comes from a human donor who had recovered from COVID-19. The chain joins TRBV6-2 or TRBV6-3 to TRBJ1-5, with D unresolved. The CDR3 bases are TGTGCCAGCAGTTACCCAGGAGTTAATCAGCCCCAGCATTTT. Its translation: CASSYPGVNQPQHF.